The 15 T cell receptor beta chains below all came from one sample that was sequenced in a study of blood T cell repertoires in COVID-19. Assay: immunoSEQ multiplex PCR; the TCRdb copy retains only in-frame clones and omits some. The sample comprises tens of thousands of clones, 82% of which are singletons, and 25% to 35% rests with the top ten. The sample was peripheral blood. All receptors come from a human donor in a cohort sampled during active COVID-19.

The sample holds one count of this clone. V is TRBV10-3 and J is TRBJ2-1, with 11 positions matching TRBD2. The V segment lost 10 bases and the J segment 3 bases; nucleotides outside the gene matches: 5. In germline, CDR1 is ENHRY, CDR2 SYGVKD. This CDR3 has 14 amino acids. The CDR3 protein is CATKTSGGYNEQFF. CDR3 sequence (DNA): TGTGCCACGAAAACTAGCGGGGGCTACAATGAGCAGTTCTTC.

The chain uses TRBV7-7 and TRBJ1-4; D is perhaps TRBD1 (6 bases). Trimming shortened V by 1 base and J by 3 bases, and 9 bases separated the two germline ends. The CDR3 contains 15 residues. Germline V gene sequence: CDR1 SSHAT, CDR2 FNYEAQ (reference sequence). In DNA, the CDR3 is TGTGCCAGCAGCTTAGGGGCAGGGGCTAATGAAAAACTGTTTTTT. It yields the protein CASSLGAGANEKLFF.

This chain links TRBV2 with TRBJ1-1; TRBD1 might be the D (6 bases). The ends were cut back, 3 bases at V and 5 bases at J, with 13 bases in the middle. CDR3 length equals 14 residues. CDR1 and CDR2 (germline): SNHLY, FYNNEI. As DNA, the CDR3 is TGTGCCAGCAGTGACCAGGGGTATGAAACTGAAGCTTTCTTT. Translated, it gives CASSDQGYETEAFF.

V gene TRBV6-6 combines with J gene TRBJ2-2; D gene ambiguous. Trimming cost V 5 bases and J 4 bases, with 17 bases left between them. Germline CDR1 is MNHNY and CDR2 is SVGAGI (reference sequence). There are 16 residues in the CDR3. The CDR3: CASSHLDLVPTGELFF. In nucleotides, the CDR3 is TGTGCCAGCAGTCACCTCGATCTAGTGCCCACCGGGGAGCTGTTTTTT.

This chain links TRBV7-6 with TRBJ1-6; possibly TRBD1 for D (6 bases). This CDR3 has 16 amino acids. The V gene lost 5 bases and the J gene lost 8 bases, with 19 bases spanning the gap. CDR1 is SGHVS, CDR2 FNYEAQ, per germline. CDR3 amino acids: CASSAGGGAGDSPLHF. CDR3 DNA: TGTGCCAGCAGCGCAGGTGGGGGGGCAGGGGATTCACCCCTCCACTTT.

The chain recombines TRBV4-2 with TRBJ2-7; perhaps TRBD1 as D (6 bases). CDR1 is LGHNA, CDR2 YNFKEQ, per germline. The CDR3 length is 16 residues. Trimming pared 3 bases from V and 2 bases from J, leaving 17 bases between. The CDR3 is CASSQSPKEGAYEQYF. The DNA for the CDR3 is TGTGCCAGCAGCCAGTCCCCCAAAGAGGGGGCCTACGAGCAGTACTTC.

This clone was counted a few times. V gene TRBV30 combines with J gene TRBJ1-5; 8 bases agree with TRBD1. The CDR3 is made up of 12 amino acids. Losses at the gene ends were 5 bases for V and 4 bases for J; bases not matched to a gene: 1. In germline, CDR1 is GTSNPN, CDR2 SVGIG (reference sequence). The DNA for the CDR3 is TGTGCCTGGGGACAGGGAAATCAGCCCCAGCATTTT. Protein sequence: CAWGQGNQPQHF.

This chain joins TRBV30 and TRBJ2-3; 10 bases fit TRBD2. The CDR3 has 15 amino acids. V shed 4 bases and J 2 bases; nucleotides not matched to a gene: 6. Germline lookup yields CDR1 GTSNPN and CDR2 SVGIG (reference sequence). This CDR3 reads CAWTGTSETTDTQYF. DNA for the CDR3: TGTGCCTGGACTGGGACTAGCGAGACCACAGATACGCAGTATTTT. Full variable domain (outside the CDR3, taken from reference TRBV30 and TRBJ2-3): SQTIHQWPATLVQPVGSPLSLECTVEGTSNPNLYWYRQAAGRGLQLLFYSVGIGQISSEVPQNLSASRPQDRQFILSSKKLLLSDSGFYLCAWTGTSETTDTQYFGPGTRLTVL.

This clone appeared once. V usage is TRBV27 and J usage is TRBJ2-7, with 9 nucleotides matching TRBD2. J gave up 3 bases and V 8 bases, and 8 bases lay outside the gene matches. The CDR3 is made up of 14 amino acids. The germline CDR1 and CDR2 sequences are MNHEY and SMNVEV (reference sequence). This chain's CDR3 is CASGFERGVYEQYF. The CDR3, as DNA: TGTGCCAGCGGGTTCGAGCGGGGGGTCTACGAGCAGTACTTC.

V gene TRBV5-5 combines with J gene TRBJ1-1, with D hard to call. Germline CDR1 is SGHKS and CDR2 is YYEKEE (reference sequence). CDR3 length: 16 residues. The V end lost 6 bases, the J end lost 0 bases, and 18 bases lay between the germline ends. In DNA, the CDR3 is TGTGCCAGCACCAGAGGATCTTCTCATTTGAACACTGAAGCTTTCTTT. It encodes CASTRGSSHLNTEAFF.

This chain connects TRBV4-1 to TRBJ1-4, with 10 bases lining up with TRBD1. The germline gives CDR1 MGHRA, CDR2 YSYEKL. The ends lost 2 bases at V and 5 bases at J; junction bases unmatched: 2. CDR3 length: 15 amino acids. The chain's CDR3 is CASSQLDRGNEKLFF. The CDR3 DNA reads TGCGCCAGCAGCCAACTGGACAGGGGGAATGAAAAACTGTTTTTT.

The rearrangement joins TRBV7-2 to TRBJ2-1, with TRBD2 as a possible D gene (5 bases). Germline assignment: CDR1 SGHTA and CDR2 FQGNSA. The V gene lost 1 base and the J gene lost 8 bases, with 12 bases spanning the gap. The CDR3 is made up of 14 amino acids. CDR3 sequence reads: CASSLGQRRHEQFF. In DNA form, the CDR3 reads TGTGCCAGCAGCTTAGGGCAAAGGAGGCATGAGCAGTTCTTC.

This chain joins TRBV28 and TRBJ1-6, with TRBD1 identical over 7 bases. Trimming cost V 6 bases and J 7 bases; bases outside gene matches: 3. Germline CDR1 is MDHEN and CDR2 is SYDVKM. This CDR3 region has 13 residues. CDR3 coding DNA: TGTGCCAGCAGGCCACAGGGGAATTCACCCCTCCACTTT. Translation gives CASRPQGNSPLHF.

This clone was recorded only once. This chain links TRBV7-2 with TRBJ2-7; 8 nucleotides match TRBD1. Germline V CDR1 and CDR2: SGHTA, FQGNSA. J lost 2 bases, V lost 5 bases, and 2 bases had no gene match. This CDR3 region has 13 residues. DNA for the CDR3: TGTGCCAGCAGCCGGACAGGGACCTACGAGCAGTACTTC. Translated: CASSRTGTYEQYF.

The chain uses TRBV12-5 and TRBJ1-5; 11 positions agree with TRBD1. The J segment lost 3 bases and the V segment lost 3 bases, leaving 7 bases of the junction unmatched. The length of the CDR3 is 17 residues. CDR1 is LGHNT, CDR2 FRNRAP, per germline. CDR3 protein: CASGLLGGQGDNQPQHF. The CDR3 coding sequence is TGTGCTAGTGGTTTATTGGGGGGACAGGGGGACAATCAGCCCCAGCATTTT. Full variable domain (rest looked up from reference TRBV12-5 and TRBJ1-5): DARVTQTPRHKVTEMGQEVTMRCQPILGHNTVFWYRQTMMQGLELLAYFRNRAPLDDSGMPKDRFSAEMPDATLATLKIQPSEPRDSAVYFCASGLLGGQGDNQPQHFGDGTRLSIL.